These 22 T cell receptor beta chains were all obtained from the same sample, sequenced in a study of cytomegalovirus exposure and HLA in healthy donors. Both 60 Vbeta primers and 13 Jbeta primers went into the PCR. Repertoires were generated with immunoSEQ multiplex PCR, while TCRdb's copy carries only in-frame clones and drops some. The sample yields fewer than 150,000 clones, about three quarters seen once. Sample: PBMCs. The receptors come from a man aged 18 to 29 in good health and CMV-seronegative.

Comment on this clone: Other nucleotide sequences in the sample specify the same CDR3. The CDR3 DNA reads as TGTGCCAGCAGCCCCGGACAGGGGAACACTGAAGCTTTCTTT. Amino acids: CASSPGQGNTEAFF. The chain combines TRBV7-3 with TRBJ1-1; 8 nucleotides line up with TRBD1. With V trimmed by 5 bases and J by 1 base, 3 bases remained unmatched. The length of the CDR3 is 14 residues. Germline lookup yields CDR1 SGHTA and CDR2 FQGTGA.

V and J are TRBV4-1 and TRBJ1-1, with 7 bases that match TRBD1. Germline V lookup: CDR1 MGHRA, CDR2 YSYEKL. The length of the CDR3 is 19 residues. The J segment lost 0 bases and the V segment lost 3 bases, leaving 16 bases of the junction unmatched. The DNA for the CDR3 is TGCGCCAGCAGCCAGAGATCATCAGGGGGAGGAATCATGAACACTGAAGCTTTCTTT. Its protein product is CASSQRSSGGGIMNTEAFF.

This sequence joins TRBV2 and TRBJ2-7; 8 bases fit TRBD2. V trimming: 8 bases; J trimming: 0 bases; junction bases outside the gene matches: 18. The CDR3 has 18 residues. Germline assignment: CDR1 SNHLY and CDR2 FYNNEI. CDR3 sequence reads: CASERLALNTRGSYEQYF. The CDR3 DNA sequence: TGTGCCAGCGAGAGACTAGCGCTCAACACGAGGGGCTCCTACGAGCAGTACTTC.

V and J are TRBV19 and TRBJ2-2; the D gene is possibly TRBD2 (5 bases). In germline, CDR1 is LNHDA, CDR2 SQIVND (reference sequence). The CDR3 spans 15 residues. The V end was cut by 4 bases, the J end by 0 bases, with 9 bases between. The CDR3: CASSRADANTGELFF. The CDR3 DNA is TGTGCCAGTAGTAGAGCGGACGCGAACACCGGGGAGCTGTTTTTT.

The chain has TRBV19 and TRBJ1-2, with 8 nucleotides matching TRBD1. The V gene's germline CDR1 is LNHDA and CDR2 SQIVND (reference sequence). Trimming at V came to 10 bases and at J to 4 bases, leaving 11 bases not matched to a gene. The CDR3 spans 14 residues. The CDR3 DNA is TGTGCCACAACCGGGACAGGACTCTTCTATGGCTACACCTTC. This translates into CATTGTGLFYGYTF.

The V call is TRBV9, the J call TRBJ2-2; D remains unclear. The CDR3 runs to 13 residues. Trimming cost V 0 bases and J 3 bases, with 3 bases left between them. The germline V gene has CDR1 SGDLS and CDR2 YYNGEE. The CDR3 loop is CASSVGHTGELFF. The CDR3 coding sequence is TGTGCCAGCAGCGTAGGGCACACCGGGGAGCTGTTTTTT.

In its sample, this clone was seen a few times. The CDR3 region is CASSLTPQNTEAFF. CDR3 in DNA: TGTGCCAGCAGCTTGACTCCCCAGAACACTGAAGCTTTCTTT. The chain has TRBV11-2 and TRBJ1-1; no definite D call. The CDR3 sequence is 14 residues long. Trimming took off 3 bases at V and 1 base at J, with 9 bases between the two ends. Germline CDR1 reads SGHAT; CDR2 reads FQNNGV.

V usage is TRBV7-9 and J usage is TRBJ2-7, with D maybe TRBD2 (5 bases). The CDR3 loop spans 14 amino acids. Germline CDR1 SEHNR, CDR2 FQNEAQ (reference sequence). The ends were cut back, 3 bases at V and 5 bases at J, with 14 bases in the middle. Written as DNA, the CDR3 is TGTGCCAGCAGCTTGGCGGGCCTCTCTCACGAGCAGTACTTC. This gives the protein CASSLAGLSHEQYF.

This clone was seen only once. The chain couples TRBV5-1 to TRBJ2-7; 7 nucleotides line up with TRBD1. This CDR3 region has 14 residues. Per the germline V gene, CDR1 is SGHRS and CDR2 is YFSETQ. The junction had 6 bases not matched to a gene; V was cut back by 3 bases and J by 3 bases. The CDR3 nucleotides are TGCGCCAGCAGCTCAGGGACAGCCAACTACGAGCAGTACTTC. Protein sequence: CASSSGTANYEQYF.

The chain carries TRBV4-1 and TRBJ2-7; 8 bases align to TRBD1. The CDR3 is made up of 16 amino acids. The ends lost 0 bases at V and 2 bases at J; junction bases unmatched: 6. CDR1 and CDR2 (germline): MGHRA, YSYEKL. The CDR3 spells CASSQETGVGTYEQYF. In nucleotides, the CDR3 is TGCGCCAGCAGCCAAGAGACAGGGGTGGGGACCTACGAGCAGTACTTC.

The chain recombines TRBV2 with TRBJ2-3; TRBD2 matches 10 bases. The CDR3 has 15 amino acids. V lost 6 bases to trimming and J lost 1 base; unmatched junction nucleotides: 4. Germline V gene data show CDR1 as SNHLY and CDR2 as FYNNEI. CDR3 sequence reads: CASSIGTSGTDTQYF. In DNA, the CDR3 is TGTGCCAGCAGCATCGGGACTAGCGGCACAGATACGCAGTATTTT.

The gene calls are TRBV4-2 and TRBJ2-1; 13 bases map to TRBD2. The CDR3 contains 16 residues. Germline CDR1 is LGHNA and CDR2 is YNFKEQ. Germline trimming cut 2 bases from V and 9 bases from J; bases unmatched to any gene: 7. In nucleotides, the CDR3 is TGTGCCAGCAGCCAAACCGGGACTAGCGGGAAGAGTGAGCAGTTCTTC. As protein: CASSQTGTSGKSEQFF.

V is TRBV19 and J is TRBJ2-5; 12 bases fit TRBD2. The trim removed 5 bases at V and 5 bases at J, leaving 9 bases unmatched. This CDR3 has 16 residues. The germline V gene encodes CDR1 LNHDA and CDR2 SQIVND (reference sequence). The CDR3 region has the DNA TGTGCCAGTAGTCTCACTAGCGGGAGGATTGGGGAGACCCAGTACTTC. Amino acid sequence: CASSLTSGRIGETQYF. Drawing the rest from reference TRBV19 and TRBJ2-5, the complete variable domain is DGGITQSPKYLFRKEGQNVTLSCEQNLNHDAMYWYRQDPGQGLRLIYYSQIVNDFQKGDIAEGYSVSREKKESFPLTVTSAQKNPTAFYLCASSLTSGRIGETQYFGPGTRLLVL.

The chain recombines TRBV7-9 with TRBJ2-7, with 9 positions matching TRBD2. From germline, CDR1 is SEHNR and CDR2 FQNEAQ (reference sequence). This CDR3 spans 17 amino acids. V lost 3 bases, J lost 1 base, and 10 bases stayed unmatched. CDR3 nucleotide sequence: TGTGCCAGCAGCTTGGAGACTAGCGGACTAACTTCCTACGAGCAGTACTTC. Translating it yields CASSLETSGLTSYEQYF. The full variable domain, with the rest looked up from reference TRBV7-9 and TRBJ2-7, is DTGVSQNPRHKITKRGQNVTFRCDPISEHNRLYWYRQTLGQGPEFLTYFQNEAQLEKSRLLSDRFSAERPKGSFSTLEIQRTEQGDSAMYLCASSLETSGLTSYEQYFGPGTRLTVT.

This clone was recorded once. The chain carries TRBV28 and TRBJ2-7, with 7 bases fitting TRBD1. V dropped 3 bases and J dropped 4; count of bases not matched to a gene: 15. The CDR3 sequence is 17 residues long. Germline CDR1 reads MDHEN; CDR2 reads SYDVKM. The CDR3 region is CASSFSLETGSRYEQYF. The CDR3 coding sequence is TGTGCCAGCAGTTTTTCACTCGAGACAGGGTCCCGATACGAGCAGTACTTC.

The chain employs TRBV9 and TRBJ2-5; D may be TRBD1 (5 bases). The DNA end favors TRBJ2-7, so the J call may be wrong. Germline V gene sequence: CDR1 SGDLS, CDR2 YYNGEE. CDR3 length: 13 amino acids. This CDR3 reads CASSLTGHYEQYF. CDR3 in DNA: TGTGCCAGCAGTCTTACAGGACACTACGAGCAGTACTTC.

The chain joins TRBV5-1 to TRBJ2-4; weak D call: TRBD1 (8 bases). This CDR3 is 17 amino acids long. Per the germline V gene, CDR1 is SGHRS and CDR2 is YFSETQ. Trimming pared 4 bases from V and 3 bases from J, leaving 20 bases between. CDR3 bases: TGCGCCAGCAGCCTGGGGGGACAGGCGGGAGACAAAAACATTCAGTACTTC. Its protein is CASSLGGQAGDKNIQYF.

This chain's CDR3 is CASKQGKLFF. CDR3 in DNA: TGTGCCAGTAAACAGGGAAAACTGTTTTTT. The V call is TRBV19, the J call TRBJ1-4, with D maybe TRBD1 (6 bases). Germline CDR1 reads LNHDA; CDR2 reads SQIVND (reference sequence). The CDR3 extends over 10 amino acids. V dropped 7 bases and J dropped 10 bases, with 7 bases sitting between them.

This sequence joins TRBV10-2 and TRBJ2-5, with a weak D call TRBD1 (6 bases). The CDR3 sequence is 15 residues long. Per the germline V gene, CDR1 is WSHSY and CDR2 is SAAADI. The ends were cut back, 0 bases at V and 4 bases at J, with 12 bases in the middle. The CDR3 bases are TGCGCCAGCAGTGAGTCTCCATCGGACAGAGAGACCCAGTACTTC. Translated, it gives CASSESPSDRETQYF.

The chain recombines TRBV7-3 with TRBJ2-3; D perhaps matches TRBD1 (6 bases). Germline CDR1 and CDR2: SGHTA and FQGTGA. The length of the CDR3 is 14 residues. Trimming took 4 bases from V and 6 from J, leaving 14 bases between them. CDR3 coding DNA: TGTGCCAGCAGCTCCACAGGGACGAGTGATACGCAGTATTTT. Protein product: CASSSTGTSDTQYF.

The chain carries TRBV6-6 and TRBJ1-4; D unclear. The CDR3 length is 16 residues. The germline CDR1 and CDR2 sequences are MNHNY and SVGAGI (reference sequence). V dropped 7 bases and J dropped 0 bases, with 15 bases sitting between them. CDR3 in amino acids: CASKETTHTTNEKLFF. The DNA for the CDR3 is TGTGCCAGCAAGGAGACGACTCACACAACTAATGAAAAACTGTTTTTT.

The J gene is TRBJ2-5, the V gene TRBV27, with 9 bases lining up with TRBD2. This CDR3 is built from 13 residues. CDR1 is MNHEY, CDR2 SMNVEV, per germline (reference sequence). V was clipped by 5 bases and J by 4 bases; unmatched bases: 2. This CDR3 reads CASSRLAAETQYF. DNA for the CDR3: TGTGCCAGCAGTCGACTAGCGGCAGAGACCCAGTACTTC.